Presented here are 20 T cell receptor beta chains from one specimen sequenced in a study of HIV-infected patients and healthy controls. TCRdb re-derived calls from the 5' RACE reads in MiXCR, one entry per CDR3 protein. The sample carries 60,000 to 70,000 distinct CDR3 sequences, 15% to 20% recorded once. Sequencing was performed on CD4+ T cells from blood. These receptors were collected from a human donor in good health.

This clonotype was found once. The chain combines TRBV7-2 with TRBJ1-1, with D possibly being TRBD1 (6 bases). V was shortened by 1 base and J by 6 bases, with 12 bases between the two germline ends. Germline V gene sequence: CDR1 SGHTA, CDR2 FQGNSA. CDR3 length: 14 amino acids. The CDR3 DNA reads TGTGCCAGCAGCTTAGATGTCAGGGGATCTGAAGCTTTCTTT. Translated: CASSLDVRGSEAFF.

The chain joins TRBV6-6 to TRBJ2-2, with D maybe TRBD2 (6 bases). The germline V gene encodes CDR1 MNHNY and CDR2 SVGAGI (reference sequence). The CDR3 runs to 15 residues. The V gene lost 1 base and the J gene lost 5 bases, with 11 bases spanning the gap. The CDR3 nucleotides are TGTGCCAGCAGTTACTTCCGGGGGTCAACCGGGGAGCTGTTTTTT. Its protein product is CASSYFRGSTGELFF.

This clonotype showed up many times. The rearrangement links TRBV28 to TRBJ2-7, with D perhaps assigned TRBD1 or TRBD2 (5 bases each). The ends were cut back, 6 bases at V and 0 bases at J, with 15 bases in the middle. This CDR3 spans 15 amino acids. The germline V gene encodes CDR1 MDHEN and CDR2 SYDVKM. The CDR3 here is CASSPLGTSSYEQYF. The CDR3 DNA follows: TGTGCCAGCAGCCCCTTGGGGACGAGCTCCTACGAGCAGTACTTC.

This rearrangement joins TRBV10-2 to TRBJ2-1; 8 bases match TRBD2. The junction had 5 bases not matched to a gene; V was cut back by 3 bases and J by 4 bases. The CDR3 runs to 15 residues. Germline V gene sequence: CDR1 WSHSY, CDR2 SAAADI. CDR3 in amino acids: CASSDTGTRYNEQFF. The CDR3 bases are TGCGCCAGCAGTGATACCGGGACTAGATACAATGAGCAGTTCTTC.

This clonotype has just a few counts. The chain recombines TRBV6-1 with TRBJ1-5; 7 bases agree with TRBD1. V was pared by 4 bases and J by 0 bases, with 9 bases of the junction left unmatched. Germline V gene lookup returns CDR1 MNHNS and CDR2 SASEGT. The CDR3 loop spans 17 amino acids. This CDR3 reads CASSAGTALYSNQPQHF. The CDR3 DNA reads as TGTGCCAGCAGTGCGGGGACAGCCCTTTATAGCAATCAGCCCCAGCATTTT.

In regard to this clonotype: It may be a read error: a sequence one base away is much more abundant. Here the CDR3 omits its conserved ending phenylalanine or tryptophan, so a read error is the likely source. The CDR3 nucleotides read TGTGCCAGCAGTCGCGTCACGAACACTGAAGCTTTCCTT. Translated: CASSRVTNTEAFL. V is TRBV12-3 or TRBV12-4 and J is TRBJ1-1; no firm D call. This CDR3 has 13 amino acids. Trimming shortened V by 5 bases and J by 1 base, and 8 bases separated the two germline ends.

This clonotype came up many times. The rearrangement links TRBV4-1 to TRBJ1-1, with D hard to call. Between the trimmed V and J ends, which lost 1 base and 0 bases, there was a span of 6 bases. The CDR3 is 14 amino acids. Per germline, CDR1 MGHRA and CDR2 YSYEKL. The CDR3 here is CASSQARLNTEAFF. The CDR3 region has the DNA TGCGCCAGCAGCCAAGCCAGACTGAACACTGAAGCTTTCTTT.

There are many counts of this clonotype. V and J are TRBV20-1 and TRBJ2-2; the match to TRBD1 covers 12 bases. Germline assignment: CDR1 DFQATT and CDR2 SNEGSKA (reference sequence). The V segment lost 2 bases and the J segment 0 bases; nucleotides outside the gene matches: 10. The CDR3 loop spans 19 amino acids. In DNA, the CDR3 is TGCAGTGCTAGACCCAATCAGGGGACAGGGGGCGCGAACACCGGGGAGCTGTTTTTT. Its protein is CSARPNQGTGGANTGELFF.

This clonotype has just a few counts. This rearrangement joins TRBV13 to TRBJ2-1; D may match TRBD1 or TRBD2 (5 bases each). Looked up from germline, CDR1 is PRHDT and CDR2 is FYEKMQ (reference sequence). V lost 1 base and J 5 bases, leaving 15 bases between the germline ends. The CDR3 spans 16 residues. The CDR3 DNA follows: TGTGCCAGCAGCTTAGTTTTCGGGACGGAGAACAATGAGCAGTTCTTC. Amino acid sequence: CASSLVFGTENNEQFF.

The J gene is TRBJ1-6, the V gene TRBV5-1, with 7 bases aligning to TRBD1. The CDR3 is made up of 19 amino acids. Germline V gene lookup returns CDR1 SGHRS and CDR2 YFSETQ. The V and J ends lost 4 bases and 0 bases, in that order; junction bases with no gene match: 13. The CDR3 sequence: CASSVGTVGDGSYNSPLHF. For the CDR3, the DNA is TGCGCCAGCAGCGTAGGGACAGTCGGTGACGGCTCCTATAATTCACCCCTCCACTTT. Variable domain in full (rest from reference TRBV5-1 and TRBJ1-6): KAGVTQTPRYLIKTRGQQVTLSCSPISGHRSVSWYQQTPGQGLQFLFEYFSETQRNKGNFPGRFSGRQFSNSRSEMNVSTLELGDSALYLCASSVGTVGDGSYNSPLHFGNGTRLTVT.

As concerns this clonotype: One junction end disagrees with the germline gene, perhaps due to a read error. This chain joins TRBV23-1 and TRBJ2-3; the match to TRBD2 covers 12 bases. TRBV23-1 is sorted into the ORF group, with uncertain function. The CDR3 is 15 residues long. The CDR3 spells CARRTSGEGTDTQYF. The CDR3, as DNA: TGCGCCCGCAGGACTAGCGGGGAGGGCACAGATACGCAGTATTTT.

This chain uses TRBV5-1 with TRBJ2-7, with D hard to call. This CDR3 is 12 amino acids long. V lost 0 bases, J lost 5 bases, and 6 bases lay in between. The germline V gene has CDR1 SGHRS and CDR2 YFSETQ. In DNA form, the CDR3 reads TGCGCCAGCAGCTTGGGGTCCCACGAGCAGTACTTC. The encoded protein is CASSLGSHEQYF. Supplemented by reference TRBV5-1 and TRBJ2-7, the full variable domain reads KAGVTQTPRYLIKTRGQQVTLSCSPISGHRSVSWYQQTPGQGLQFLFEYFSETQRNKGNFPGRFSGRQFSNSRSEMNVSTLELGDSALYLCASSLGSHEQYFGPGTRLTVT.

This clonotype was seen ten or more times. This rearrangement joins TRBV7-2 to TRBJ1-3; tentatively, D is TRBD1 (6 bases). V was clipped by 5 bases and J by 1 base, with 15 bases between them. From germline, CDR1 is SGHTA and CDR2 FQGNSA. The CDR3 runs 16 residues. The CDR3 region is CASSKETGWSGNTIYF. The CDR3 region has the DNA TGTGCCAGCAGCAAAGAGACAGGCTGGTCTGGAAACACCATATATTTT. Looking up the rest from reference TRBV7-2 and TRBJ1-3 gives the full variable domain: GAGVSQSPSNKVTEKGKDVELRCDPISGHTALYWYRQSLGQGLEFLIYFQGNSAPDKSGLPSDRFSAERTGGSVSTLTIQRTQQEDSAVYLCASSKETGWSGNTIYFGEGSWLTVV.

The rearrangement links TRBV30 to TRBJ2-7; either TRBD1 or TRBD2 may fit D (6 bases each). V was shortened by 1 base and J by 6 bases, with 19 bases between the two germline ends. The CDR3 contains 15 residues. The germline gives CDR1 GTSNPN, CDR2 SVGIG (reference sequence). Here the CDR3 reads CAWSGGGTNRAEQYF. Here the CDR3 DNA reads TGTGCCTGGAGTGGGGGCGGGACAAACCGAGCCGAGCAGTACTTC.

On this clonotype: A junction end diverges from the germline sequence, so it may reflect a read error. This chain's CDR3 is CVSSLVAGRITYGYTF. CDR3 in DNA: TGTGTCAGCAGCTTGGTAGCGGGACGGATAACCTATGGCTACACCTTC. The chain has TRBV5-5 and TRBJ1-2; maybe TRBD1 (5 bases). The CDR3 is 16 amino acids. Germline V lookup: CDR1 SGHKS, CDR2 YYEKEE (reference sequence). The full variable domain, completed using reference TRBV5-5 and TRBJ1-2, is DAGVTQSPTHLIKTRGQQVTLRCSPISGHKSVSWYQQVLGQGPQFIFQYYEKEERGRGNFPDRFSARQFPNYSSELNVNALLLGDSALYLCVSSLVAGRITYGYTFGSGTRLTVV.

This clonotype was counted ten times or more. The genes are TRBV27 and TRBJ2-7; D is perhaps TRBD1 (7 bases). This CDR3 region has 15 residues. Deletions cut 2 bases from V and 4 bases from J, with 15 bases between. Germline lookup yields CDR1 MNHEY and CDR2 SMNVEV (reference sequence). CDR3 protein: CASSLTGEARYEQYF. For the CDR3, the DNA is TGTGCCAGCAGTTTAACAGGGGAGGCCCGGTACGAGCAGTACTTC.

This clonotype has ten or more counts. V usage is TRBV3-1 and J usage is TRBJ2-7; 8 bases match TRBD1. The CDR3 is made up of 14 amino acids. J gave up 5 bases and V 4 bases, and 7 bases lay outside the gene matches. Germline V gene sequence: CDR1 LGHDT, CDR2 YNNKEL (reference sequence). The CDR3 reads CASSPSEGQDEQYF. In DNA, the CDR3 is TGTGCCAGCAGCCCGTCGGAGGGACAGGACGAGCAGTACTTC.

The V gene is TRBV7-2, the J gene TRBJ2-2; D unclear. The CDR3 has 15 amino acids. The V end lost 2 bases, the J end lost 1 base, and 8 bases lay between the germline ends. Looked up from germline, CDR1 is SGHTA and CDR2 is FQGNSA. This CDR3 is CASSLRQLNTGELFF. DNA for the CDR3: TGTGCCAGCAGCTTAAGGCAGTTGAACACCGGGGAGCTGTTTTTT. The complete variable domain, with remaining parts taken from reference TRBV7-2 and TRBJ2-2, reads GAGVSQSPSNKVTEKGKDVELRCDPISGHTALYWYRQSLGQGLEFLIYFQGNSAPDKSGLPSDRFSAERTGGSVSTLTIQRTQQEDSAVYLCASSLRQLNTGELFFGEGSRLTVL.

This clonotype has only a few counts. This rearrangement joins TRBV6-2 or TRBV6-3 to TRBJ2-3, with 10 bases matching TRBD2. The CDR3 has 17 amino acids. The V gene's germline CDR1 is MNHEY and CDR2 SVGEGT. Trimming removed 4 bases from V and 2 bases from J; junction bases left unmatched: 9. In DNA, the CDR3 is TGTGCCAGCAGTTCCTATCGGACTAGCGGAAACACAGATACGCAGTATTTT. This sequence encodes CASSSYRTSGNTDTQYF.

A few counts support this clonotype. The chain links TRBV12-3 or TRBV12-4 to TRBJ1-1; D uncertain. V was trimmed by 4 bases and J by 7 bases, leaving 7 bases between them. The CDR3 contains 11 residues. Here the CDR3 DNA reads TGTGCCAGCAGTTCCGGACGTGAAGCTTTCTTT. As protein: CASSSGREAFF.